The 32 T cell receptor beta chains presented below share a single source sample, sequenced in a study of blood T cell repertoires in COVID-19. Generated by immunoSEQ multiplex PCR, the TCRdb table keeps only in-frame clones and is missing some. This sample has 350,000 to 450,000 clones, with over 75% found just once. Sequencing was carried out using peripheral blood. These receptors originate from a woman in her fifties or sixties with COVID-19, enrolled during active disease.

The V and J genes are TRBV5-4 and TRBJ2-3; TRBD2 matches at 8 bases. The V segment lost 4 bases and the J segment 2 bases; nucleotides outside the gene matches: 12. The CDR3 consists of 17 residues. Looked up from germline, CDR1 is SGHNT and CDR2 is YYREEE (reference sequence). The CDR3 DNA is TGTGCCAGCAGCCCCCCGGGGGGGAATCGGGTCACAGATACGCAGTATTTT. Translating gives CASSPPGGNRVTDTQYF.

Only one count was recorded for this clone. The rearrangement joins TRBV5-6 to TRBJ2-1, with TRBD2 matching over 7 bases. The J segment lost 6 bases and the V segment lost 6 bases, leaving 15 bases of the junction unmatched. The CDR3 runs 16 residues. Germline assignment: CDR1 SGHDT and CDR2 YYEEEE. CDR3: CASNLLWGGITNEQFF. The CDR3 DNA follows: TGTGCCAGCAACCTCCTTTGGGGGGGGATTACCAATGAGCAGTTCTTC.

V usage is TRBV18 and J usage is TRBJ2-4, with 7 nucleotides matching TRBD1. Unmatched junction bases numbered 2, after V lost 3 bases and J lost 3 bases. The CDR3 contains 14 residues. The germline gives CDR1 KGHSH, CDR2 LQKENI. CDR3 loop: CASSPDRNKNIQYF. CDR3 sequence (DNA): TGTGCCAGCTCACCGGACAGGAACAAAAACATTCAGTACTTC. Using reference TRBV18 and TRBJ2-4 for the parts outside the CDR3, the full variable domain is NAGVMQNPRHLVRRRGQEARLRCSPMKGHSHVYWYRQLPEEGLKFMVYLQKENIIDESGMPKERFSAEFPKEGPSILRIQQVVRGDSAAYFCASSPDRNKNIQYFGAGTRLSVL.

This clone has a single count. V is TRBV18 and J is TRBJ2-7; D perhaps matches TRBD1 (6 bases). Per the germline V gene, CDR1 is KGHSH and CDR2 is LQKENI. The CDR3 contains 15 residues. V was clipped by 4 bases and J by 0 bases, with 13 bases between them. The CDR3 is CASSHGTPYSYEQYF. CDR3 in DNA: TGTGCCAGCTCACACGGGACACCCTACTCCTACGAGCAGTACTTC.

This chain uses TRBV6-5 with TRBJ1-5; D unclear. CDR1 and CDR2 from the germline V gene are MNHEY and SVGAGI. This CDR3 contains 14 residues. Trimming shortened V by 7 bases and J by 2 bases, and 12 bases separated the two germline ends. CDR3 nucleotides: TGTGCCAGCACCCCAGGAGGCGGCAATCAGCCCCAGCATTTT. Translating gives CASTPGGGNQPQHF.

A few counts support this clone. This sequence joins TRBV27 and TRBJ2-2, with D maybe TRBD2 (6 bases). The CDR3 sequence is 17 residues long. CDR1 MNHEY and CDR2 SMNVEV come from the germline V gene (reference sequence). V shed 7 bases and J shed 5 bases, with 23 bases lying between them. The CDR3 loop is CASTKYQLGRKTGELFF. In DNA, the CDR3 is TGTGCCAGCACCAAATACCAGCTGGGGAGGAAAACCGGGGAGCTGTTTTTT.

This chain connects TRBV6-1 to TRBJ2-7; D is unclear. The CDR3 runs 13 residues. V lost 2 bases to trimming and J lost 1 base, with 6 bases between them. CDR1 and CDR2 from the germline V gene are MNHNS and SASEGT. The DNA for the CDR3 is TGTGCCAGCAGTGAAATGCGGTCCTACGAGCAGTACTTC. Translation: CASSEMRSYEQYF.

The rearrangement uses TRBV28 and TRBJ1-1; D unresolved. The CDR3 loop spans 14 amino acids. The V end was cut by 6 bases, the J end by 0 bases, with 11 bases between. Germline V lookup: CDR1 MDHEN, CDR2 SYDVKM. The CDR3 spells CASRIWRMNTEAFF. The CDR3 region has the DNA TGTGCCAGCAGGATATGGAGAATGAACACTGAAGCTTTCTTT.

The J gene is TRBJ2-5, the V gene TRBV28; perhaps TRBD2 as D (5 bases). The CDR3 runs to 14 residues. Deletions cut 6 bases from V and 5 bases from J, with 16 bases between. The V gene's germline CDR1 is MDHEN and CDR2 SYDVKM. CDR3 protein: CASSRVTRGETQYF. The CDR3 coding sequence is TGTGCCAGCAGCAGAGTTACTAGAGGGGAGACCCAGTACTTC.

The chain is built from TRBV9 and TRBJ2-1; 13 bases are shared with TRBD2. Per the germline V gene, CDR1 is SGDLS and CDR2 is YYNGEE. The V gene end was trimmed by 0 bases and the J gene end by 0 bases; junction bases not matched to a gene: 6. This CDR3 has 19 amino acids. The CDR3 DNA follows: TGTGCCAGCAGCGTAGGTACTAGCGGGGGGGCGGGCTCCTACAATGAGCAGTTCTTC. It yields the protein CASSVGTSGGAGSYNEQFF.

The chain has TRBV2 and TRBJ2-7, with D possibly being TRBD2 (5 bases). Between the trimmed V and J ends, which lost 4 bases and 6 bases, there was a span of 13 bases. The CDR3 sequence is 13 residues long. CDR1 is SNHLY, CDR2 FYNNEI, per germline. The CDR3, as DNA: TGTGCCAGCAGTGCAATCCTCGGGGTCGAGCAGTACTTC. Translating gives CASSAILGVEQYF.

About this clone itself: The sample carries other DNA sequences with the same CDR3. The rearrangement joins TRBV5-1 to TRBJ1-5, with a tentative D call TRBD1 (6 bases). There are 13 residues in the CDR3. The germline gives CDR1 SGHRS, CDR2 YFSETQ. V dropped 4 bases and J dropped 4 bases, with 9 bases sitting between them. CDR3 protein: CASSPDRNQPQHF. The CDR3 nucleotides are TGCGCCAGCAGCCCGGACAGAAATCAGCCCCAGCATTTT.

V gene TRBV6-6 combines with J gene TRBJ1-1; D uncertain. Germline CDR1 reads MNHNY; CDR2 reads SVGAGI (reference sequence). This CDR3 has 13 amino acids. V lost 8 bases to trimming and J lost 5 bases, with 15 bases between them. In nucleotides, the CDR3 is TGTGCCAGCCAGACCCGTGAGGAAACTGAAGCTTTCTTT. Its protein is CASQTREETEAFF.

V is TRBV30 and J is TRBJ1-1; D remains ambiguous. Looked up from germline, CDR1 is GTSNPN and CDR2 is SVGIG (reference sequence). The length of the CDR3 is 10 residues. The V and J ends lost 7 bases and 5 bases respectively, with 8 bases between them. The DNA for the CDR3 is TGTGCCTCCACAGATACTGAAGCTTTCTTT. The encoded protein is CASTDTEAFF.

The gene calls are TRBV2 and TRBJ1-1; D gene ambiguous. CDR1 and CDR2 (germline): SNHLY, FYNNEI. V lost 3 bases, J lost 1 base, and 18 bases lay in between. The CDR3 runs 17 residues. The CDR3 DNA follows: TGTGCCAGCAGTGATGTCGGTGTGGGGAGAGAGAACACTGAAGCTTTCTTT. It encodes CASSDVGVGRENTEAFF.

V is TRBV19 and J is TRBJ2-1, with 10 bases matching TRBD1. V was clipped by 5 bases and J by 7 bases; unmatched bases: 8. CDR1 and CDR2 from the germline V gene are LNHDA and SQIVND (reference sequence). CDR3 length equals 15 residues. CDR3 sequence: CASSYDRGQINEQFF. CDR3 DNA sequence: TGTGCCAGTAGTTATGACAGGGGGCAGATTAATGAGCAGTTCTTC. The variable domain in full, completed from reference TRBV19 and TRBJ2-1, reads DGGITQSPKYLFRKEGQNVTLSCEQNLNHDAMYWYRQDPGQGLRLIYYSQIVNDFQKGDIAEGYSVSREKKESFPLTVTSAQKNPTAFYLCASSYDRGQINEQFFGPGTRLTVL.

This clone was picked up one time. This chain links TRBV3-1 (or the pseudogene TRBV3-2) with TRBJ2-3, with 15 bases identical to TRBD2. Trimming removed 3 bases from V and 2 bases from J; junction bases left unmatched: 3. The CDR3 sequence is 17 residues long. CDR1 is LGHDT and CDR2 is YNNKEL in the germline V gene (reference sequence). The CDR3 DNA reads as TGTGCCAGCAGCCAGAGGACTAGCGGGGGGGCCACAGATACGCAGTATTTT. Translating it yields CASSQRTSGGATDTQYF.

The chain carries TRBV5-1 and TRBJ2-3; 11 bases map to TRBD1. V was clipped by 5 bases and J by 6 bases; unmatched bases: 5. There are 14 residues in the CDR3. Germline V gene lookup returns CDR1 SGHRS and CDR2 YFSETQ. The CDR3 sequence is CASSWDRGSDTQYF. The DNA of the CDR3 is TGCGCCAGCAGTTGGGACAGGGGGTCGGATACGCAGTATTTT.

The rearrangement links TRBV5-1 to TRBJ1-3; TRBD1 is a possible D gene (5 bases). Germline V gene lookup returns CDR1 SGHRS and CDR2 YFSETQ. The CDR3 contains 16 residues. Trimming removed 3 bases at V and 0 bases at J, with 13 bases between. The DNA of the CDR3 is TGCGCCAGCAGCTCGGGACTGCGGAGCTCTGGAAACACCATATATTTT. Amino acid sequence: CASSSGLRSSGNTIYF.

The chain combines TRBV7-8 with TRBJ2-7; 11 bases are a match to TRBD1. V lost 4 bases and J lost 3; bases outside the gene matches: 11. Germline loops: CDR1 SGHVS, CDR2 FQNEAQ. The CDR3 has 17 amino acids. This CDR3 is CASSSRYRDRGIYEQYF. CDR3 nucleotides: TGTGCCAGCAGCTCGAGGTACCGGGACAGGGGGATCTACGAGCAGTACTTC.

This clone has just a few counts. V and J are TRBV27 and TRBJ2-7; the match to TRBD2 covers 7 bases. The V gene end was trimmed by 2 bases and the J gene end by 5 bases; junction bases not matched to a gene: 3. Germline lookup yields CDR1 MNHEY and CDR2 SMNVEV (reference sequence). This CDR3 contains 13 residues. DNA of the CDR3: TGTGCCAGCAGTTTAGCGGGGGAGCACGAGCAGTACTTC. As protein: CASSLAGEHEQYF.

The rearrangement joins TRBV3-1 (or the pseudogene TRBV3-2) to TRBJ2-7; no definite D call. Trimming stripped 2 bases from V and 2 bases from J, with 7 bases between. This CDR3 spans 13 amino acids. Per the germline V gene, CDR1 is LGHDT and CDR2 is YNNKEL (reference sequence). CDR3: CASSQPGTYEQYF. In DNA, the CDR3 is TGTGCCAGCAGCCAACCAGGTACCTACGAGCAGTACTTC.

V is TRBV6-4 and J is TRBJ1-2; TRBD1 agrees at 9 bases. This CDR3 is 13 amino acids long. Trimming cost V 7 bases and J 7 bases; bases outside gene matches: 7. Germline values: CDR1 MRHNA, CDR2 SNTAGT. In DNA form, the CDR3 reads TGTGCCAGCACAATACGGACAGGGGTTGGCTACACCTTC. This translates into CASTIRTGVGYTF.

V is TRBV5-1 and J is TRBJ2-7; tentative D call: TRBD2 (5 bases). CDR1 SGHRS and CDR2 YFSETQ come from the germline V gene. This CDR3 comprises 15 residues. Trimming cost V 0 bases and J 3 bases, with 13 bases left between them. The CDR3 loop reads CASSLDGRPYYEQYF. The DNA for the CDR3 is TGCGCCAGCAGCTTGGATGGGAGACCTTACTACGAGCAGTACTTC.

CDR3 sequence (DNA): TGCGCCAGCAGCTCGGGACTATCGCGAGGCCAATCCTACGAGCAGTACTTC. Its translation is CASSSGLSRGQSYEQYF. The V gene is TRBV5-1, the J gene TRBJ2-7, with TRBD2 matching over 7 bases. This CDR3 has 17 amino acids. CDR1 is SGHRS and CDR2 is YFSETQ in the germline V gene. The V segment lost 3 bases and the J segment 1 base; nucleotides outside the gene matches: 13. Full variable domain (outside the CDR3, taken from reference TRBV5-1 and TRBJ2-7): KAGVTQTPRYLIKTRGQQVTLSCSPISGHRSVSWYQQTPGQGLQFLFEYFSETQRNKGNFPGRFSGRQFSNSRSEMNVSTLELGDSALYLCASSSGLSRGQSYEQYFGPGTRLTVT.

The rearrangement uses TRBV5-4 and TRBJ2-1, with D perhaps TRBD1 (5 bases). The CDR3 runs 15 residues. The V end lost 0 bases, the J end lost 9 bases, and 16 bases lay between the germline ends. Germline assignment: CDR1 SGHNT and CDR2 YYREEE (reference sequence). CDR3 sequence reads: CASSLAVRVRGEQFF. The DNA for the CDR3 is TGTGCCAGCAGCTTGGCGGTCAGAGTTAGGGGTGAGCAGTTCTTC.

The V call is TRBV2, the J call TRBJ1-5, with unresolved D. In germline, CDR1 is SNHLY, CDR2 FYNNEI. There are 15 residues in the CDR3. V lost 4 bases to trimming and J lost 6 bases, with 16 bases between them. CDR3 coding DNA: TGTGCCAGCAGTGGCCACCAAGGACGGGGTCAGCCCCAGCATTTT. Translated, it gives CASSGHQGRGQPQHF. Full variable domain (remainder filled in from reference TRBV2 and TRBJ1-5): EPEVTQTPSHQVTQMGQEVILRCVPISNHLYFYWYRQILGQKVEFLVSFYNNEISEKSEIFDDQFSVERPDGSNFTLKIRSTKLEDSAMYFCASSGHQGRGQPQHFGDGTRLSIL.

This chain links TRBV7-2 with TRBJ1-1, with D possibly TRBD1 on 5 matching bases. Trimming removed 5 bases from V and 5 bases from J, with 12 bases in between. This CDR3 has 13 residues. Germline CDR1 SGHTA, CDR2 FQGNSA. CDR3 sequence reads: CASSIRDLTEAFF. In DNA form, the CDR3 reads TGTGCCAGCAGCATCAGGGACTTAACTGAAGCTTTCTTT. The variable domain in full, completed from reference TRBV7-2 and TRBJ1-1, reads GAGVSQSPSNKVTEKGKDVELRCDPISGHTALYWYRQSLGQGLEFLIYFQGNSAPDKSGLPSDRFSAERTGGSVSTLTIQRTQQEDSAVYLCASSIRDLTEAFFGQGTRLTVV.

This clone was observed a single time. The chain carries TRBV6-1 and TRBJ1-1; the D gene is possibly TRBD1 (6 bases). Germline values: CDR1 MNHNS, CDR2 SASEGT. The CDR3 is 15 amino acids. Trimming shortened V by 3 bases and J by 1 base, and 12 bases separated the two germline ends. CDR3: CASSDGRGRNTEAFF. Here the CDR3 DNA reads TGTGCCAGCAGTGATGGCAGGGGCCGGAACACTGAAGCTTTCTTT.

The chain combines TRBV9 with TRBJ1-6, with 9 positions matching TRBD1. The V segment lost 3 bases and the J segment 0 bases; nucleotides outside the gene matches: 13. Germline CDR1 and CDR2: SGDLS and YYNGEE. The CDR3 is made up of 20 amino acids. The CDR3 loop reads CASSDEGQGKSSSYNSPLHF. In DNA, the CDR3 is TGTGCCAGCAGCGATGAGGGACAGGGAAAATCCAGCTCCTATAATTCACCCCTCCACTTT.

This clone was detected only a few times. CDR3 DNA: TGCGCCAGCAGCTTTTTAGCGGGGGGTTCTTTCTACAATGAGCAGTTCTTC. Translated: CASSFLAGGSFYNEQFF. The V gene is TRBV5-1, the J gene TRBJ2-1, with TRBD2 matching 10 bases. Germline CDR1 and CDR2: SGHRS and YFSETQ. After removal of 2 bases from V and 3 bases from J, the junction contained 8 bases not matched to a gene. The CDR3 totals 17 residues.

Here the CDR3 reads CASRQDTDTQYF. CDR3 bases: TGTGCCAGCAGACAGGACACAGATACGCAGTATTTT. The genes are TRBV2 and TRBJ2-3, with D maybe TRBD1 (5 bases). The CDR3 consists of 12 residues. V shed 6 bases and J shed 2 bases, with 6 bases lying between them. Germline V lookup: CDR1 SNHLY, CDR2 FYNNEI.